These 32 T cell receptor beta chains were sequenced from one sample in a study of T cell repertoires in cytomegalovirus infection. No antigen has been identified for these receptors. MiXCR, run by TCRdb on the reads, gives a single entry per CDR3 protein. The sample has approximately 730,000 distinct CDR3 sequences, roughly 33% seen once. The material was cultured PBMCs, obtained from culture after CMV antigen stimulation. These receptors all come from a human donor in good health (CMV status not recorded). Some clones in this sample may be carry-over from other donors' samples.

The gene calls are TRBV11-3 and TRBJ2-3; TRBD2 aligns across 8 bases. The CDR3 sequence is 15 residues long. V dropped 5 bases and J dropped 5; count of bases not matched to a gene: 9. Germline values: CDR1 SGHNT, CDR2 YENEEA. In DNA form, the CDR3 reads TGTGCCAGCAGCCGGGGGGGCCTGCTTGGAGATACGCAGTATTTT. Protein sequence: CASSRGGLLGDTQYF. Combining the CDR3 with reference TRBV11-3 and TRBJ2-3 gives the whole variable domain EAGVVQSPRYKIIEKKQPVAFWCNPISGHNTLYWYLQNLGQGPELLIRYENEEAVDDSQLPKDRFSAERLKGVDSTLKIQPAELGDSAVYLCASSRGGLLGDTQYFGPGTRLTVL.

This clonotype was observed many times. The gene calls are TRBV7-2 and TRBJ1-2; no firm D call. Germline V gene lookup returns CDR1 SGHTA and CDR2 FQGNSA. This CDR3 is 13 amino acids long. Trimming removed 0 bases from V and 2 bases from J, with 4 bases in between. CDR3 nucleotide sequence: TGTGCCAGCAGCTTAGCTGTGAACTATGGCTACACCTTC. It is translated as CASSLAVNYGYTF.

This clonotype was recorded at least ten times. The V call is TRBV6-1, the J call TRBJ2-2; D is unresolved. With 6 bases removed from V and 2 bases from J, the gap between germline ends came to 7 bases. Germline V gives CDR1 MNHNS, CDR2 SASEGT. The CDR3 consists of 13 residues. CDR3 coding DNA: TGTGCCAGCAGGAGTGCAAACACCGGGGAGCTGTTTTTT. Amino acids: CASRSANTGELFF.

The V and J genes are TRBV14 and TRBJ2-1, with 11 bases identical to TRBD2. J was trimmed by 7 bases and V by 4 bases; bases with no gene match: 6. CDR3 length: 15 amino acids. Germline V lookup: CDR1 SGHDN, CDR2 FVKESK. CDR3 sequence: CASSPFSGGANEQFF. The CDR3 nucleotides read TGTGCCAGCAGCCCCTTTAGCGGGGGGGCAAATGAGCAGTTCTTC.

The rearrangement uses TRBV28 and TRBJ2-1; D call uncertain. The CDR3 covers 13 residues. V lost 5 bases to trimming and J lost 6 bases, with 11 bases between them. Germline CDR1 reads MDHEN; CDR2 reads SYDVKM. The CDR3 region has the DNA TGTGCCAGCAGTGGTTTTCCTCTCAATGAGCAGTTCTTC. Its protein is CASSGFPLNEQFF.

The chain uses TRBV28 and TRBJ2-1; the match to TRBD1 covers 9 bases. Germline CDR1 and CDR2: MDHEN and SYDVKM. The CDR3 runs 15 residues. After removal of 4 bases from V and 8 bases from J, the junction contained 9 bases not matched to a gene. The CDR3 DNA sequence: TGTGCCAGCAGTTCTACAGGGGGCGCATCCGATGAGCAGTTCTTC. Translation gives CASSSTGGASDEQFF.

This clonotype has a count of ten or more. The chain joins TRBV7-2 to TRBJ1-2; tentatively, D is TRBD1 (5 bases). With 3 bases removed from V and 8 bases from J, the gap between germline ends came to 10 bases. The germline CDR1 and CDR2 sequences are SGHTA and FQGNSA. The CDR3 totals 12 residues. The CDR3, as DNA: TGTGCCAGCAGCTTCCAGGGTCGAGGCTACACCTTC. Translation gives CASSFQGRGYTF.

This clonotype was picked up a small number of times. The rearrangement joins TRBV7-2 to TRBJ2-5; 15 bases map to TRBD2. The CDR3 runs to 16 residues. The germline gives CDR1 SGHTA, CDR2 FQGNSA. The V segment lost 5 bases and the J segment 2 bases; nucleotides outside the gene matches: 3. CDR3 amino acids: CASSTGLAGGQETQYF. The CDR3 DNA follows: TGTGCCAGCAGCACCGGACTAGCGGGAGGGCAAGAGACCCAGTACTTC.

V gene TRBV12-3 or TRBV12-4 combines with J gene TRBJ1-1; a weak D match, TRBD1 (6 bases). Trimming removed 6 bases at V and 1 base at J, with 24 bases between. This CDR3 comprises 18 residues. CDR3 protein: CASSRWIGGRIKNTEAFF. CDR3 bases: TGTGCCAGCAGCCGCTGGATTGGGGGCCGGATAAAGAACACTGAAGCTTTCTTT.

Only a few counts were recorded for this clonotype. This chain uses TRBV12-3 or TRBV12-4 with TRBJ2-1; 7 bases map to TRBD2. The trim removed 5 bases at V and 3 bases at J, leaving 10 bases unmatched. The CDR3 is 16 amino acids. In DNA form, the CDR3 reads TGTGCCAGCAGTCTTCCAGCGGGATATTTCTACAATGAGCAGTTCTTC. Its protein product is CASSLPAGYFYNEQFF.

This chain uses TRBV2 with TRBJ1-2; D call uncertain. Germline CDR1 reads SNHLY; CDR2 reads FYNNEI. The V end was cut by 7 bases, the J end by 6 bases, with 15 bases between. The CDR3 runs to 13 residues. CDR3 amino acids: CASTRRGGNGYTF. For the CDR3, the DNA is TGTGCCAGCACGAGACGCGGAGGCAATGGCTACACCTTC.

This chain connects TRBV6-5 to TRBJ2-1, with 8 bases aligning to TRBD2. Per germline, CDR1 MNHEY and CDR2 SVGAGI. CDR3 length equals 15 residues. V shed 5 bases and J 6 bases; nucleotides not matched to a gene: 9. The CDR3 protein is CASSQRGLGGNEQFF. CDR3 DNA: TGTGCCAGCAGTCAGCGGGGACTAGGTGGCAATGAGCAGTTCTTC.

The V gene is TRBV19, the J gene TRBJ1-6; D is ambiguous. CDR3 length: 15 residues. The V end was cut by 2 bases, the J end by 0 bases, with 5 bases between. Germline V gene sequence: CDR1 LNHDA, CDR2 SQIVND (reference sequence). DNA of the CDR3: TGTGCCAGTAGTATACGCGGCTCCTATAATTCACCCCTCCACTTT. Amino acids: CASSIRGSYNSPLHF.

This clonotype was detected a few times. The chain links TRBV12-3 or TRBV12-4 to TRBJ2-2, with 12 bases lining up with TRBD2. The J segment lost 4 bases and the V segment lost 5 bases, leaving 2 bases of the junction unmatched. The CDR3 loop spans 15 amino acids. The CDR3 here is CASSETSGGTGELFF. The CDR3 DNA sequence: TGTGCCAGCAGTGAGACTAGCGGGGGCACCGGGGAGCTGTTTTTT.

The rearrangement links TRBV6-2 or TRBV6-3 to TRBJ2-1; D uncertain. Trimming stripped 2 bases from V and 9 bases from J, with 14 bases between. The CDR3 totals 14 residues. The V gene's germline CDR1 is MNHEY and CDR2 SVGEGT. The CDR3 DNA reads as TGTGCCAGCAGTTACACCCTACAATTGGGTGAGCAGTTCTTC. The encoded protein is CASSYTLQLGEQFF.

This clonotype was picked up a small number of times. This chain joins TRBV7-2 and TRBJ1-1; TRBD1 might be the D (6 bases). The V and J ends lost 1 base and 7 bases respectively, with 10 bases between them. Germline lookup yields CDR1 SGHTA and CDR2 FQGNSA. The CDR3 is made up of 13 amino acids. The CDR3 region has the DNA TGTGCCAGCAGCTTAGGGACAGCCCGTGAAGCTTTCTTT. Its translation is CASSLGTAREAFF.

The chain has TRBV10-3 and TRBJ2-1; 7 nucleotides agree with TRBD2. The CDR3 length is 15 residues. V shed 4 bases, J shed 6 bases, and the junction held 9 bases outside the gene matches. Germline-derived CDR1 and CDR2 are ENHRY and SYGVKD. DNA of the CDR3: TGTGCCATCAGTGTAGGGACTACCGTAAGCAATGAGCAGTTCTTC. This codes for CAISVGTTVSNEQFF.

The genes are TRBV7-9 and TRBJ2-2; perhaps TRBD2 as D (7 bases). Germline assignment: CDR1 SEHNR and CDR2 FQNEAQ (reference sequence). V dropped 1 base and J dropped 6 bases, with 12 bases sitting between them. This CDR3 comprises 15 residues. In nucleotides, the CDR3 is TGTGCCAGCAGCTTAGTGCGGGGGCAGGCCGGGGAGCTGTTTTTT. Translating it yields CASSLVRGQAGELFF.

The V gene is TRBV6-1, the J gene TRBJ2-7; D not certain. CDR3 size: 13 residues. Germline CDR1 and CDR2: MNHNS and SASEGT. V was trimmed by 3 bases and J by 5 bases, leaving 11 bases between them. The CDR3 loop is CASSESDWNEQYF. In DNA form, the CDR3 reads TGTGCCAGCAGTGAGTCCGACTGGAACGAGCAGTACTTC.

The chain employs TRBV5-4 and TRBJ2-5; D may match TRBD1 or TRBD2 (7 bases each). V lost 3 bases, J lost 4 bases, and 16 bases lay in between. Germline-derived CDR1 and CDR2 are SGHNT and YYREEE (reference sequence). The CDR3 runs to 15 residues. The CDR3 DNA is TGTGCCAGCAGCTCCCAGGGGGGGCAGCGAGAGACCCAGTACTTC. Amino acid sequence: CASSSQGGQRETQYF.

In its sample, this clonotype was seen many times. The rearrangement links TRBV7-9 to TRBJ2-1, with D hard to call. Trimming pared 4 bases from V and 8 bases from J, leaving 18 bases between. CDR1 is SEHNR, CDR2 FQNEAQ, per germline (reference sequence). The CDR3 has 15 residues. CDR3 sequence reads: CASSYQGRMHDEQFF. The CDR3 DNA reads TGTGCCAGCAGCTATCAAGGACGGATGCACGATGAGCAGTTCTTC. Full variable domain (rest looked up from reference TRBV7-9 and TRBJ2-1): DTGVSQNPRHKITKRGQNVTFRCDPISEHNRLYWYRQTLGQGPEFLTYFQNEAQLEKSRLLSDRFSAERPKGSFSTLEIQRTEQGDSAMYLCASSYQGRMHDEQFFGPGTRLTVL.

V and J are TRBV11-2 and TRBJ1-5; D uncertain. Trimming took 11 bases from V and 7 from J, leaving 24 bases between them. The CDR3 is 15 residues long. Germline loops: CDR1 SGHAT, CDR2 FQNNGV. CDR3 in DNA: TGTGCCCCGGGAACTGCGTGGTATTTTCTACAGCCCCAGCATTTT. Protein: CAPGTAWYFLQPQHF.

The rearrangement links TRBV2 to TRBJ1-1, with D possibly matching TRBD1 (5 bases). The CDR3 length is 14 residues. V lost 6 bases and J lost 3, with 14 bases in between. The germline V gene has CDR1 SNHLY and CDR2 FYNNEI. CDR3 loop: CASSQQTVDTEAFF. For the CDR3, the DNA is TGTGCCAGCAGCCAACAGACAGTTGACACTGAAGCTTTCTTT.

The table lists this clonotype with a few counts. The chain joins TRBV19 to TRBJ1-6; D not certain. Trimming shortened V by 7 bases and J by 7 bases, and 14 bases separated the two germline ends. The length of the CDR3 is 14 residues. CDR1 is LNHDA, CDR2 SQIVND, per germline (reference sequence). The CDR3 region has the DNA TGTGCCAGTACCCCGTCTATGGCGAATTCACCCCTCCACTTT. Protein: CASTPSMANSPLHF.

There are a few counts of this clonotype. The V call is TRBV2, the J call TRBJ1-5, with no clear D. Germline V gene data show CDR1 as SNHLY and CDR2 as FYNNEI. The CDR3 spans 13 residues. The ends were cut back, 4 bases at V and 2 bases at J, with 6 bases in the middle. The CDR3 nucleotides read TGTGCCAGCAGTGTTTGGGGCAATCAGCCCCAGCATTTT. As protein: CASSVWGNQPQHF.

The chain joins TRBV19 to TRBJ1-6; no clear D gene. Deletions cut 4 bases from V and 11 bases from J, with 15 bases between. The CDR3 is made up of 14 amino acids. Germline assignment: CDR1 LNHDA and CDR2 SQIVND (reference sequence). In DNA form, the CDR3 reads TGTGCCAGTAGTACAACGGGTGCAATTGCACCCCTCCACTTT. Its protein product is CASSTTGAIAPLHF.

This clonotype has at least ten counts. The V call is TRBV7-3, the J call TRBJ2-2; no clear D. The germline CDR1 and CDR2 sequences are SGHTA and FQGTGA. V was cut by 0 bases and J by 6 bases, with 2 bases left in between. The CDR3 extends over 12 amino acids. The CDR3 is CASSLTPGELFF. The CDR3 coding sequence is TGTGCCAGCAGCTTAACCCCCGGGGAGCTGTTTTTT.

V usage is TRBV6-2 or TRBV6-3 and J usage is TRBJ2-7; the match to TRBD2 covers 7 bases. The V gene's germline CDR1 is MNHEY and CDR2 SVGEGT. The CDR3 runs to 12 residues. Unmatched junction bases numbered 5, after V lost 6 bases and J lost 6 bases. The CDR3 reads CASSIKRGEQYF. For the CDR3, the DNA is TGTGCCAGCAGCATAAAGCGGGGCGAGCAGTACTTC.

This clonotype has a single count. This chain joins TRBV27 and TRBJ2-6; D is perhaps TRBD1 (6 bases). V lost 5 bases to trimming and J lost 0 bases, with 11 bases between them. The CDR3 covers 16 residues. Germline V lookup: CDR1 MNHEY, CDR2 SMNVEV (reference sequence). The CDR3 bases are TGTGCCAGCAGTAGGACAGACAGCTCTGGGGCCAACGTCCTGACTTTC. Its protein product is CASSRTDSSGANVLTF.

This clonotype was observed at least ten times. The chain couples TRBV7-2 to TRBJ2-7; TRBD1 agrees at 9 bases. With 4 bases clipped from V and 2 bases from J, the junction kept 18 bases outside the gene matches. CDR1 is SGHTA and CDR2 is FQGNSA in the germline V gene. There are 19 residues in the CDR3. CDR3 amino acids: CASSSSGTGNSVLTYEQYF. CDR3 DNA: TGTGCCAGCAGCTCAAGCGGGACAGGGAACTCCGTCCTAACCTACGAGCAGTACTTC.

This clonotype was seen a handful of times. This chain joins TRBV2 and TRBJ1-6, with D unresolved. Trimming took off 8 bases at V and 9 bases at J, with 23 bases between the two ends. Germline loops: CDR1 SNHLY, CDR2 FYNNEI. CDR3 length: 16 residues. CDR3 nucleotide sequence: TGTGCCAGCGGGTCCCTACCGCCCCGCCTTGGTTCACCCCTCCACTTT. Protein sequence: CASGSLPPRLGSPLHF.

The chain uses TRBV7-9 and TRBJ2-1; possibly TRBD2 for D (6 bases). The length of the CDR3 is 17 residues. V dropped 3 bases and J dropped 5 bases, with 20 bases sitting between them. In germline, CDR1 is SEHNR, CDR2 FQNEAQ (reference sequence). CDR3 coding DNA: TGTGCCAGCAGCTTCCCGCGGGGCCAAGAGCGCGACAATGAGCAGTTCTTC. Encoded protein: CASSFPRGQERDNEQFF.